The 31 T cell receptor beta chains below were found in one sample sequenced in a study of blood T cell repertoires in COVID-19. Sequencing used immunoSEQ multiplex PCR; TCRdb keeps in-frame clones, though not all of them. This sample yields about 230,000 clones, of which nearly 90% are seen a single time; roughly 4% belongs to the top ten. The sample was PBMCs or T cells enriched from blood (not recorded which). These receptors originate from a woman aged 30 to 39 with acute COVID-19.

This chain joins TRBV10-1 and TRBJ1-1; no clear D. From germline, CDR1 is WNHNN and CDR2 SYGVQD (reference sequence). The CDR3 has 13 amino acids. With 6 bases removed from V and 3 bases from J, the gap between germline ends came to 11 bases. CDR3 sequence (DNA): TGCGCCAGCAGCTTATCGGGAGACACTGAAGCTTTCTTT. Amino acids: CASSLSGDTEAFF.

The chain uses TRBV7-6 and TRBJ2-2; 13 bases fit TRBD2. Looked up from germline, CDR1 is SGHVS and CDR2 is FNYEAQ. CDR3 length: 17 residues. Trimming removed 4 bases from V and 5 bases from J; junction bases left unmatched: 7. The CDR3 nucleotides read TGTGCCAGCAGCTCAATACTAGCGGGGGGGCCTACCGGGGAGCTGTTTTTT. It codes for CASSSILAGGPTGELFF.

This chain uses TRBV5-1 with TRBJ1-6; tentatively, D is TRBD1 (5 bases). V was clipped by 3 bases and J by 8 bases, with 9 bases between them. Looked up from germline, CDR1 is SGHRS and CDR2 is YFSETQ. This CDR3 has 13 amino acids. CDR3 coding DNA: TGCGCCAGCAGCTCCGAAGGGGATTCACCCCTCCACTTT. It specifies CASSSEGDSPLHF.

This clone has a handful of counts. The chain has TRBV5-5 and TRBJ1-6, with D perhaps matching TRBD1 (5 bases). Germline CDR1 reads SGHKS; CDR2 reads YYEKEE (reference sequence). Trimming took 0 bases from V and 8 from J, leaving 12 bases between them. The CDR3 contains 15 residues. The DNA for the CDR3 is TGTGCCAGCAGCTTGGGTCAGGGTTTGTATTCACCCCTCCACTTT. It codes for CASSLGQGLYSPLHF.

This rearrangement joins TRBV18 to TRBJ1-1; possibly TRBD1 for D (6 bases). The CDR3 loop spans 16 amino acids. From germline, CDR1 is KGHSH and CDR2 LQKENI. Between the trimmed V and J ends, which lost 6 bases and 1 base, there was a span of 18 bases. CDR3 loop: CASSYDNAGANTEAFF. CDR3 in DNA: TGTGCCAGCTCCTACGACAATGCGGGGGCGAACACTGAAGCTTTCTTT.

The chain recombines TRBV2 with TRBJ1-1; the match to TRBD1 covers 7 bases. With 8 bases clipped from V and 1 base from J, the junction kept 4 bases outside the gene matches. This CDR3 is built from 13 residues. Germline V gene sequence: CDR1 SNHLY, CDR2 FYNNEI. In DNA, the CDR3 is TGTGCCAGCCGACAGGGTCCGAACACTGAAGCTTTCTTT. It codes for CASRQGPNTEAFF.

V is TRBV5-6 and J is TRBJ1-1; 8 nucleotides agree with TRBD1. Germline CDR1 is SGHDT and CDR2 is YYEEEE. The CDR3 runs 15 residues. The J segment lost 1 base and the V segment lost 0 bases, leaving 2 bases of the junction unmatched. The DNA of the CDR3 is TGTGCCAGCAGCTTGGGAGACAGGGGGAACACTGAAGCTTTCTTT. Its translation: CASSLGDRGNTEAFF.

The chain joins TRBV6-5 to TRBJ2-3, with 7 bases lining up with TRBD1. Germline V CDR1 and CDR2: MNHEY, SVGAGI. CDR3 length: 14 amino acids. After removal of 2 bases from V and 6 bases from J, the junction contained 5 bases not matched to a gene. Here the CDR3 reads CASSYGQVADTQYF. The CDR3 DNA sequence: TGTGCCAGCAGTTACGGACAGGTAGCGGATACGCAGTATTTT.

This clone appeared a single time. The V call is TRBV28, the J call TRBJ1-1; 9 bases map to TRBD1. The germline V gene encodes CDR1 MDHEN and CDR2 SYDVKM. Losses at the gene ends were 6 bases for V and 5 bases for J; bases not matched to a gene: 4. This CDR3 contains 13 residues. The CDR3 DNA reads as TGTGCCAGCAGAAAACAGGGGGCTACTGAAGCTTTCTTT. This codes for CASRKQGATEAFF.

The gene calls are TRBV19 and TRBJ1-5; D not resolved. The V gene lost 7 bases and the J gene lost 2 bases, with 21 bases spanning the gap. The CDR3 has 17 amino acids. Germline CDR1 is LNHDA and CDR2 is SQIVND (reference sequence). This CDR3 reads CASTFQPMGVGNQPQHF. The CDR3 nucleotides are TGTGCCAGTACCTTCCAACCTATGGGAGTTGGCAATCAGCCCCAGCATTTT.

The V gene is TRBV9, the J gene TRBJ1-2; weak D call: TRBD1 (5 bases). With 0 bases removed from V and 8 bases from J, the gap between germline ends came to 14 bases. CDR3 length: 14 amino acids. The germline gives CDR1 SGDLS, CDR2 YYNGEE. The chain's CDR3 is CASSVEQERRGYTF. The CDR3 region has the DNA TGTGCCAGCAGCGTAGAACAGGAGAGACGGGGCTACACCTTC.

V usage is TRBV7-6 and J usage is TRBJ2-1; TRBD1 matches 8 bases. Germline CDR1 and CDR2: SGHVS and FNYEAQ. The CDR3 totals 17 residues. Trimming took 4 bases from V and 0 from J; bases not matched to a gene: 8. CDR3 protein: CASSWGQAKVSYNEQFF. CDR3 coding DNA: TGTGCCAGCAGCTGGGGACAGGCCAAAGTCTCCTACAATGAGCAGTTCTTC.

The chain's CDR3 is CASSLLSGNPLFF. The CDR3 nucleotides are TGCGCCAGCAGCTTGCTTTCAGGGAACCCACTGTTTTTT. The chain couples TRBV5-1 to TRBJ1-4; possibly TRBD1 for D (5 bases). This CDR3 region has 13 residues. Deletions cut 1 base from V and 13 bases from J, with 14 bases between. Germline V gene lookup returns CDR1 SGHRS and CDR2 YFSETQ.

As regards this clone: The junction differs from germline at one of its ends, possibly a read error. The gene calls are TRBV6-5 and TRBJ2-1; TRBD1 matches at 8 bases. CDR3 length: 15 amino acids. Germline V CDR1 and CDR2: MNHEY, SVGAGI. CDR3 nucleotides: TGTGCCAGCAGTTACGGGCAGGGGGCGGGGAATGGGCAGTTCTTC. Its translation: CASSYGQGAGNGQFF.

Only one count was recorded for this clone. The rearrangement joins TRBV7-6 to TRBJ1-1; unclear D gene. The CDR3 is 14 amino acids. V lost 3 bases, J lost 5 bases, and 13 bases lay in between. Germline CDR1 and CDR2: SGHVS and FNYEAQ. CDR3 loop: CASSLRADGTEAFF. The CDR3 nucleotides are TGTGCCAGCAGCTTGAGGGCGGATGGGACTGAAGCTTTCTTT.

A remark on this clone: The identical CDR3 is also encoded by other nucleotide sequences in the sample. The rearrangement joins TRBV5-1 to TRBJ2-7; the D is unclear. The germline V and J ends were trimmed by 0 bases and 4 bases, with 11 bases remaining between them. This CDR3 spans 14 amino acids. From germline, CDR1 is SGHRS and CDR2 YFSETQ. The CDR3 DNA reads as TGCGCCAGCAGCTTGGCCGGCGGCCTTTACGAGCAGTACTTC. This gives the protein CASSLAGGLYEQYF.

The chain carries TRBV4-1 and TRBJ2-7; no reliable D call. There are 13 residues in the CDR3. Trimming took 2 bases from V and 7 from J, leaving 12 bases between them. Germline V lookup: CDR1 MGHRA, CDR2 YSYEKL. The CDR3 region is CASSQYPTREQYF. In DNA form, the CDR3 reads TGCGCCAGCAGCCAATACCCTACCCGGGAGCAGTACTTC.

CDR3 DNA sequence: TGTGCCAGCAGCCTGCAGGGGGCTCGGGAAAAACTGTTTTTT. This encodes CASSLQGAREKLFF. V usage is TRBV7-6 and J usage is TRBJ1-4; 8 bases are a match to TRBD1. Trimming took 5 bases from V and 8 from J; bases not matched to a gene: 7. Germline V lookup: CDR1 SGHVS, CDR2 FNYEAQ. The CDR3 is made up of 14 amino acids.

The chain employs TRBV5-6 and TRBJ2-3, with 12 positions matching TRBD2. V dropped 0 bases and J dropped 2; count of bases not matched to a gene: 1. The germline gives CDR1 SGHDT, CDR2 YYEEEE. CDR3 length: 16 residues. The CDR3 nucleotides are TGTGCCAGCAGCTTGGGGACTAGCGGGGACACAGATACGCAGTATTTT. This translates into CASSLGTSGDTDTQYF. Full variable domain (outside the CDR3, taken from reference TRBV5-6 and TRBJ2-3): DAGVTQSPTHLIKTRGQQVTLRCSPKSGHDTVSWYQQALGQGPQFIFQYYEEEERQRGNFPDRFSGHQFPNYSSELNVNALLLGDSALYLCASSLGTSGDTDTQYFGPGTRLTVL.

J is TRBJ1-3 and V is TRBV10-3, with D unclear. The CDR3 sequence is 16 residues long. Trimming shortened V by 0 bases and J by 2 bases, and 11 bases separated the two germline ends. Germline V gene lookup returns CDR1 ENHRY and CDR2 SYGVKD. As DNA, the CDR3 is TGTGCCATCAGTGAGTCTAATTTCGGGGCTGGAAACACCATATATTTT. This translates into CAISESNFGAGNTIYF.

The V call is TRBV28, the J call TRBJ1-5; possibly TRBD1 for D (6 bases). From germline, CDR1 is MDHEN and CDR2 SYDVKM. Deletions cut 5 bases from V and 3 bases from J, with 17 bases between. The CDR3 runs to 16 residues. Here the CDR3 reads CASSIPGDLTNQPQHF. In nucleotides, the CDR3 is TGTGCCAGCAGTATACCAGGGGATTTGACCAATCAGCCCCAGCATTTT.

This clone was seen just once. The J gene is TRBJ2-7, the V gene TRBV7-8; 8 bases line up with TRBD1. Trimming cost V 4 bases and J 1 base; bases outside gene matches: 6. The germline gives CDR1 SGHVS, CDR2 FQNEAQ. This CDR3 has 15 amino acids. Here the CDR3 DNA reads TGTGCCAGCAGCTCCAACCGGGACAGGTCCTACGAGCAGTACTTC. This gives the protein CASSSNRDRSYEQYF.

The rearrangement joins TRBV10-3 to TRBJ1-2; weak D call: TRBD1 (5 bases). CDR1 is ENHRY and CDR2 is SYGVKD in the germline V gene. Trimming pared 6 bases from V and 8 bases from J, leaving 22 bases between. This CDR3 spans 15 amino acids. CDR3 in DNA: TGTGCCATCAGCGAAAAAAGGGACTCCGGCCGGGGCTACACCTTC. Residues: CAISEKRDSGRGYTF.

This clone has only one observation. V is TRBV7-2 and J is TRBJ2-7; D might be TRBD2 (6 bases). This CDR3 has 17 amino acids. Trimming removed 7 bases from V and 0 bases from J, with 22 bases in between. Germline V gives CDR1 SGHTA, CDR2 FQGNSA. DNA of the CDR3: TGTGCCAGCAACCCCTGGGCGGCGGGGCCGAGCTCCTACGAGCAGTACTTC. Encoded protein: CASNPWAAGPSSYEQYF.

The chain recombines TRBV12-3 or TRBV12-4 with TRBJ1-1, with 7 bases lining up with TRBD1. The CDR3 covers 13 residues. Trimming took 6 bases from V and 3 from J; bases not matched to a gene: 4. CDR3 bases: TGTGCCAGCAGCACGGACAGGCACACTGAAGCTTTCTTT. Translated, it gives CASSTDRHTEAFF.

The V gene is TRBV14, the J gene TRBJ2-1; 8 bases are shared with TRBD1. V lost 4 bases and J lost 4; bases outside the gene matches: 6. The germline CDR1 and CDR2 sequences are SGHDN and FVKESK. This CDR3 spans 15 amino acids. The CDR3 is CASSPRTGSYNEQFF. In nucleotides, the CDR3 is TGTGCCAGCAGCCCCCGGACAGGGTCGTACAATGAGCAGTTCTTC.

CDR3 residues: CASSLSRDYYETGELFF. CDR3 bases: TGTGCCAGCAGCCTGTCCCGGGACTATTACGAAACCGGGGAGCTGTTTTTT. This rearrangement joins TRBV28 to TRBJ2-2; 7 positions agree with TRBD2. The CDR3 spans 17 residues. CDR1 MDHEN and CDR2 SYDVKM come from the germline V gene. The ends lost 6 bases at V and 5 bases at J; junction bases unmatched: 15.

V and J are TRBV16 and TRBJ2-1; 8 bases line up with TRBD1. CDR1 is KGHSY, CDR2 FQNENV, per germline. The CDR3 has 13 amino acids. The V and J ends lost 0 bases and 13 bases, in that order; junction bases with no gene match: 5. The DNA of the CDR3 is TGTGCCAGCAGCCAATCTCAGGACAGGGCTCAGTTCTTC. It encodes CASSQSQDRAQFF.

This sequence joins TRBV6-5 and TRBJ2-1; 9 nucleotides align to TRBD2. V shed 0 bases, J shed 5 bases, and the junction held 2 bases outside the gene matches. CDR3 length equals 15 residues. Germline CDR1 is MNHEY and CDR2 is SVGAGI. CDR3 protein: CASSYSGTSNNEQFF. The CDR3 bases are TGTGCCAGCAGTTACTCCGGGACTAGCAACAATGAGCAGTTCTTC.

The chain joins TRBV5-1 to TRBJ1-2; 7 bases line up with TRBD1. The CDR3 is made up of 16 amino acids. The ends lost 1 base at V and 2 bases at J; junction bases unmatched: 8. Germline loops: CDR1 SGHRS, CDR2 YFSETQ. This chain's CDR3 is CASSLTPDRVNYGYTF. CDR3 DNA sequence: TGCGCCAGCAGCTTGACCCCCGACAGGGTCAACTATGGCTACACCTTC.

The chain has TRBV5-6 and TRBJ2-5, with TRBD1 matching 9 bases. CDR1 and CDR2 from the germline V gene are SGHDT and YYEEEE. The CDR3 consists of 14 residues. V gave up 4 bases and J gave up 4 bases; unmatched junction bases: 5. CDR3 DNA: TGTGCCAGCAGCATAAACAGGGGGCGAGAGACCCAGTACTTC. Its translation: CASSINRGRETQYF.